This paragraph reports one TCR beta chain. What this receptor recognizes is not known. No quality values exist for individual bases; no much larger clone is one base distant. Receptors were amplified or captured by the immunoSEQ multiplex PCR assay. Here the immuneACCESS table is served through TCRdb, limited to in-frame sequences with V and J called. Missing clones are a known gap in these copies; in checked studies unresolved V genes cover under half, and the rest lacks a known reason. The sample yields some 48,000 clones; about nine tenths were counted once. The ten biggest clones cover 0.61% of the sample. This record comes from a study of T cell changes during pregnancy in multiple sclerosis (dated by TCRdb to the late 2010s). At the level of the whole study: In women with multiple sclerosis, the researchers looked at how the T cell repertoire shifted as pregnancy progressed.

CDR1 SEHNR and CDR2 FQNEAQ are derived from the germline V gene (reference sequence). Germline trimming amounts to 5 bases on V and 4 bases on J, with 4 as the count of junction bases outside the gene matches. The CDR3 starts with the cysteine, ends with the phenylalanine, and has 13 residues. The DNA shown is the 39-base CDR3, in frame from base 1. Source: CD4+ T cells from peripheral blood mononuclear cells, taken after pregnancy. Recombination joined TRBV7-9 with TRBJ1-2, with 7 bases in between that match TRBD1. The sequence derives from a female donor in good health, enrolled as a control in a pregnancy study. The bases read TGTGCCAGCAGCCGACAGGGAGCCTATGGCTACACCTTC. It encodes CASSRQGAYGYTF.